Listed here is a single T cell receptor (beta chain). This sample stems from a study of cytomegalovirus exposure and HLA in healthy donors. Primers for the PCR totalled 60 Vbeta and 13 Jbeta. The repertoire was sequenced with immunoSEQ multiplex PCR; TCRdb's copy has only in-frame clones and lacks some. This sample has over 95,000 clones, with about 61% found just once. The CDR3 is 16 amino acids. V is TRBV21-1 and J is TRBJ2-4; the DNA was not compared with TRBD1, the D call given in the table. TRBV21-1 is assigned pseudogene status. The clonotype comes from a man aged 18-30 years in good health and CMV-seropositive. Sequenced sample: PBMCs. The CDR3 is CASSKVRLCAKNIQYF. The CDR3 DNA follows: TGTGCCAGCAGCAAAGTCAGGCTTTGTGCCAAAAACATTCAGTACTTC.